These 28 T cell receptor beta chains originate from one sample sequenced in a study of T cells after yellow fever vaccination. TCRdb re-called the 5' RACE reads with MiXCR, one entry per CDR3 protein. This repertoire shows about 240,000 distinct CDR3 sequences, 6.9% found once; its top ten account for more than 0.8%. The sequences come from CD4+ T cells sorted from PBMCs, collected 15 days after the yellow fever booster vaccination. These receptors all stem from a man between 25 and 39 years old who received the YFV17D yellow fever vaccine.

This clonotype was seen ten or more times. J is TRBJ2-1 and V is TRBV20-1, with D possibly being TRBD2 (6 bases). The CDR3 extends over 10 amino acids. V dropped 3 bases and J dropped 15 bases, with 12 bases sitting between them. CDR1 DFQATT and CDR2 SNEGSKA come from the germline V gene (reference sequence). The chain's CDR3 is CSARDYQWFF. The CDR3 region has the DNA TGCAGTGCTAGGGACTACCAGTGGTTCTTC.

The chain uses TRBV10-3 and TRBJ2-7; D remains ambiguous. Germline loops: CDR1 ENHRY, CDR2 SYGVKD. Deletions cut 0 bases from V and 9 bases from J, with 15 bases between. The CDR3 has 14 residues. This chain's CDR3 is CAISESTGVFGQYF. In nucleotides, the CDR3 is TGTGCCATCAGTGAGTCGACTGGGGTTTTCGGGCAGTACTTC.

This clonotype occurred a few times. This chain connects TRBV6-5 to TRBJ2-7; D unclear. V lost 2 bases and J lost 6, with 11 bases in between. Germline V CDR1 and CDR2: MNHEY, SVGAGI. The length of the CDR3 is 13 residues. CDR3: CASSYGGVGEQYF. The CDR3 DNA follows: TGTGCCAGCAGTTACGGCGGAGTAGGCGAGCAGTACTTC.

The chain couples TRBV29-1 to TRBJ1-1, with D perhaps TRBD1 (5 bases). Germline CDR1 and CDR2: SQVTM and ANQGSEA. This CDR3 has 13 residues. V gave up 4 bases and J gave up 5 bases, with 14 bases separating them. CDR3 in amino acids: CSVARGASTEAFF. The CDR3 nucleotides read TGCAGCGTTGCCCGCGGGGCCAGTACTGAAGCTTTCTTT.

This clonotype was seen a handful of times. This chain joins TRBV5-6 and TRBJ2-7; D gene uncertain. CDR3 length: 13 amino acids. The germline V gene has CDR1 SGHDT and CDR2 YYEEEE. V lost 2 bases, J lost 11 bases, and 17 bases lay in between. The CDR3: CASSFGTEWVKYF. The CDR3 bases are TGTGCCAGCAGCTTTGGTACGGAGTGGGTGAAGTACTTC.

This clonotype was detected ten times or more. The CDR3 is CASSQDRGETQYF. For the CDR3, the DNA is TGTGCCAGCAGCCAAGACAGGGGAGAGACCCAGTACTTC. The V call is TRBV12-3 or TRBV12-4, the J call TRBJ2-5; 8 bases are shared with TRBD1. With V trimmed by 6 bases and J by 4 bases, 4 bases remained unmatched. CDR3 length equals 13 residues.

This clonotype came up a few times. V and J are TRBV3-1 and TRBJ2-2; 7 nucleotides align to TRBD2. CDR1 is LGHDT, CDR2 YNNKEL, per germline (reference sequence). CDR3 size: 15 residues. V lost 2 bases, J lost 4 bases, and 4 bases stayed unmatched. The CDR3 spells CASSQQTSFTGELFF. DNA for the CDR3: TGTGCCAGCAGCCAACAGACTAGCTTCACCGGGGAGCTGTTTTTT.

V and J are TRBV15 and TRBJ2-1; D remains ambiguous. Looked up from germline, CDR1 is LNHNV and CDR2 is YYDKDF (reference sequence). V dropped 0 bases and J dropped 7 bases, with 10 bases sitting between them. This CDR3 comprises 14 residues. CDR3 in DNA: TGTGCCACCAGCAGAGAATTGATAGGGAATGAGCAGTTCTTC. Translation gives CATSRELIGNEQFF.

This clonotype was found many times. The V gene is TRBV20-1, the J gene TRBJ2-1, with D unclear. CDR3 length: 12 amino acids. The germline CDR1 and CDR2 sequences are DFQATT and SNEGSKA (reference sequence). The V end lost 1 base, the J end lost 10 bases, and 11 bases lay between the germline ends. The CDR3 bases are TGCAGTGCTAGAGGAGGTCGAGAGGAGCAGTTCTTC. This sequence encodes CSARGGREEQFF.

This clonotype was observed many times. The chain couples TRBV6-5 to TRBJ2-3; D is possibly TRBD2 (6 bases). V was clipped by 4 bases and J by 8 bases, with 16 bases between them. Germline CDR1 reads MNHEY; CDR2 reads SVGAGI. CDR3 length equals 14 residues. CDR3 in DNA: TGTGCCAGCAGTTCGTTAGCGGCTGGCGGTACGCAGTATTTT. Translating it yields CASSSLAAGGTQYF.

This clonotype has ten or more counts. This chain connects TRBV6-1 to TRBJ2-3; tentatively, D is TRBD1 (6 bases). CDR1 MNHNS and CDR2 SASEGT come from the germline V gene. Trimming removed 7 bases at V and 5 bases at J, with 19 bases between. The CDR3 has 15 residues. CDR3 coding DNA: TGTGCCAGCAAGACCGGGACACGAAGAGGAGATACGCAGTATTTT. This translates into CASKTGTRRGDTQYF.

This clonotype was observed many times. V and J are TRBV20-1 and TRBJ2-7; TRBD1 might be the D (7 bases). The CDR3 runs 16 residues. Germline V gene sequence: CDR1 DFQATT, CDR2 SNEGSKA (reference sequence). The V gene lost 1 base and the J gene lost 2 bases, with 18 bases spanning the gap. The CDR3 here is CSARVADAGQPYEQYF. The CDR3 DNA reads TGCAGTGCTAGAGTCGCCGATGCGGGACAGCCCTACGAGCAGTACTTC.

This clonotype was counted many times. This chain connects TRBV5-8 to TRBJ1-6, with 8 bases fitting TRBD1. CDR3 size: 15 residues. J gave up 14 bases and V 1 base, and 11 bases lay outside the gene matches. The germline V gene encodes CDR1 SGHTS and CDR2 YDEGEE. CDR3 nucleotide sequence: TGTGCCAGCAGCTTGCGGGACAGGACGTCGGGGGCCCTCCACTTT. This sequence encodes CASSLRDRTSGALHF.

The table lists this clonotype with many counts. V gene TRBV12-3 or TRBV12-4 combines with J gene TRBJ2-1; the D is unclear. The length of the CDR3 is 15 residues. V was pared by 3 bases and J by 7 bases, with 16 bases between. The CDR3 spells CASSFAGSGSNEQFF. In DNA form, the CDR3 reads TGTGCCAGCAGTTTCGCCGGGTCCGGATCGAATGAGCAGTTCTTC.

Turning to this clonotype: The junction departs from the called germline gene at one end, perhaps through a read error. V usage is TRBV2 and J usage is TRBJ2-3; D is possibly TRBD2 (6 bases). Germline-derived CDR1 and CDR2 are SNHLY and FYNNEI. The CDR3 sequence is 15 residues long. CDR3: CASAWDSQIRDKQYF. The DNA for the CDR3 is TGTGCCAGCGCATGGGACTCTCAAATTCGGGATAAGCAGTATTTT.

As to this clonotype: The junction differs from germline at one of its ends, possibly a read error. This sequence joins TRBV27 and TRBJ1-5; D is undetermined. CDR3 length: 12 amino acids. The V gene's germline CDR1 is MNHEY and CDR2 SMNVEV (reference sequence). The CDR3 coding sequence is TGTGCCAGCGGGAGGGAGAATCTGCCCCAGCATTTT. Protein product: CASGRENLPQHF.

V gene TRBV7-9 combines with J gene TRBJ1-1, with TRBD1 as a possible D gene (5 bases). The V end was cut by 1 base, the J end by 3 bases, with 6 bases between. This CDR3 has 13 residues. CDR1 SEHNR and CDR2 FQNEAQ come from the germline V gene (reference sequence). The CDR3 spells CASSLDRYTEAFF. CDR3 coding DNA: TGTGCCAGCAGCTTAGACAGGTACACTGAAGCTTTCTTT.

The CDR3 region is CASSGGLAGWDEQFF. DNA for the CDR3: TGTGCCAGCAGCGGGGGACTAGCGGGGTGGGATGAGCAGTTCTTC. J is TRBJ2-1 and V is TRBV5-6; the match to TRBD2 covers 13 bases. V shed 4 bases, J shed 8 bases, and the junction held 6 bases outside the gene matches. The germline V gene encodes CDR1 SGHDT and CDR2 YYEEEE. The CDR3 extends over 15 amino acids. Using reference TRBV5-6 and TRBJ2-1 for the parts outside the CDR3, the full variable domain is DAGVTQSPTHLIKTRGQQVTLRCSPKSGHDTVSWYQQALGQGPQFIFQYYEEEERQRGNFPDRFSGHQFPNYSSELNVNALLLGDSALYLCASSGGLAGWDEQFFGPGTRLTVL.

The CDR3 spells CSVEGGNGYTF. CDR3 bases: TGCAGCGTTGAGGGGGGAAATGGCTACACCTTC. The V gene is TRBV29-1, the J gene TRBJ1-2, with a weak D call TRBD1 (5 bases). CDR1 is SQVTM and CDR2 is ANQGSEA in the germline V gene. Trimming took 3 bases from V and 6 from J, leaving 8 bases between them. The length of the CDR3 is 11 residues.

The chain employs TRBV10-3 and TRBJ2-5; D unresolved. Per the germline V gene, CDR1 is ENHRY and CDR2 is SYGVKD. The CDR3 extends over 14 amino acids. V was trimmed by 3 bases and J by 2 bases, leaving 10 bases between them. The CDR3 sequence: CAISEGYGQETQYF. CDR3 in DNA: TGTGCCATCAGTGAAGGGTACGGACAAGAGACCCAGTACTTC.

The genes are TRBV11-3 and TRBJ2-1; TRBD2 matches 7 bases. Germline V gene data show CDR1 as SGHNT and CDR2 as YENEEA. The CDR3 is 14 amino acids. Trimming at V came to 5 bases and at J to 5 bases, leaving 6 bases not matched to a gene. As DNA, the CDR3 is TGTGCCAGCAGCCCCCGGACTAGGAACAATGAGCAGTTCTTC. Its protein product is CASSPRTRNNEQFF.

The gene calls are TRBV30 and TRBJ2-3; no firm D call. The germline V gene encodes CDR1 GTSNPN and CDR2 SVGIG (reference sequence). Trimming took 3 bases from V and 3 from J, leaving 4 bases between them. The CDR3 length is 11 residues. The CDR3 DNA reads as TGTGCCTGGAGCATAACAGATACGCAGTATTTT. Translated, it gives CAWSITDTQYF. Full variable domain (missing parts from reference TRBV30 and TRBJ2-3): SQTIHQWPATLVQPVGSPLSLECTVEGTSNPNLYWYRQAAGRGLQLLFYSVGIGQISSEVPQNLSASRPQDRQFILSSKKLLLSDSGFYLCAWSITDTQYFGPGTRLTVL.

This clonotype was observed a handful of times. The chain joins TRBV21-1 to TRBJ2-1. TRBV21-1 is flagged as a pseudogene. There are 17 residues in the CDR3. The CDR3 DNA follows: TGTGCCAGCAGCAATTACGGACTAGCGATCTCCTACAATGAGCAGTTCTTC. Its protein is CASSNYGLAISYNEQFF.

This chain links TRBV11-2 with TRBJ2-3; D may be TRBD2 (5 bases). Germline loops: CDR1 SGHAT, CDR2 FQNNGV. The CDR3 length is 10 residues. Trimming left V 8 bases short and J 6 bases short, with 6 bases between. Here the CDR3 DNA reads TGTGCCAGCGGGGAGGATACGCAGTATTTT. As protein: CASGEDTQYF.

The genes are TRBV20-1 and TRBJ2-2, with D uncertain. The CDR3 is 13 residues long. Germline lookup yields CDR1 DFQATT and CDR2 SNEGSKA (reference sequence). The V end lost 3 bases, the J end lost 5 bases, and 10 bases lay between the germline ends. CDR3 sequence: CSASDILTGELFF. The CDR3 DNA sequence: TGCAGTGCTAGTGATATATTGACCGGGGAGCTGTTTTTT.

This clonotype turned up a few times. The CDR3 DNA is TGCGCCAGCAACGACAGGGGTTATGAGCAGTACTTC. Protein sequence: CASNDRGYEQYF. This chain connects TRBV5-1 to TRBJ2-7; 8 positions match TRBD1. This CDR3 region has 12 residues. In germline, CDR1 is SGHRS, CDR2 YFSETQ. The ends lost 6 bases at V and 7 bases at J; junction bases unmatched: 6. The variable domain in full, completed from reference TRBV5-1 and TRBJ2-7, reads KAGVTQTPRYLIKTRGQQVTLSCSPISGHRSVSWYQQTPGQGLQFLFEYFSETQRNKGNFPGRFSGRQFSNSRSEMNVSTLELGDSALYLCASNDRGYEQYFGPGTRLTVT.

This clonotype was observed at least ten times. The chain combines TRBV20-1 with TRBJ2-7, with D unresolved. Trimming took off 6 bases at V and 0 bases at J, with 12 bases between the two ends. Germline CDR1 is DFQATT and CDR2 is SNEGSKA (reference sequence). This CDR3 region has 13 residues. CDR3 in amino acids: CSAIGTASYEQYF. The DNA of the CDR3 is TGCAGTGCGATCGGCACCGCCTCCTACGAGCAGTACTTC.

This clonotype was counted ten times or more. V and J are TRBV12-3 or TRBV12-4 and TRBJ1-1; D remains unclear. The V end was cut by 7 bases, the J end by 3 bases, with 12 bases between. This CDR3 has 13 residues. CDR3 loop: CASMVSEDTEAFF. The CDR3 coding sequence is TGTGCCAGCATGGTGTCAGAGGACACTGAAGCTTTCTTT.